This TCR beta chain was observed in a study of blood T cell repertoires in COVID-19. The overall study: The United States, Italy and Spain supplied acute and convalescent COVID-19 samples. Sources were T cells, B-cell-depleted T cells, or PBMCs; the material itself was cDNA or gDNA.

Recruited during active infection, patients (from Seattle) were subsequently followed longitudinally. In the study's own analysis: Reference gene primers were amplified, and this amplification served to estimate nucleated cell counts. Clones were read by immunoSEQ multiplex PCR, and TCRdb kept only the in-frame ones, dropping some. That table gives V, J and clone size, and the DNA gave D and trimming. Among 350,000 to 500,000 clones listed, about 87% were seen once. Sequenced: peripheral blood. This clonotype was obtained from a man aged 18-30 years with COVID-19, enrolled during active disease.

DNA for the CDR3: TGTGCCATCAGGGCGGACAGACCCTCTGGGGCCAACGTCCTGACTTTC. Residues: CAIRADRPSGANVLTF. The chain combines TRBV10-3 with TRBJ2-6; weak D call: TRBD1 (6 bases). Germline CDR1 reads ENHRY; CDR2 reads SYGVKD. The CDR3 is made up of 16 amino acids. The germline V and J ends were trimmed by 6 bases and 0 bases, with 12 bases remaining between them.